Here is one TCR beta chain with its context. The antigen remains undetermined. These data belong to a study of CD8 T cells in ankylosing spondylitis. Findings and limits, study-wide: Characteristic, it appeared, of ankylosing spondylitis blood was a TCR beta motif of fewer than 10 highly homologous variants.

The CDR3 has 14 amino acids. Germline-derived CDR1 and CDR2 are MDHEN and SYDVKM. V lost 5 bases and J lost 5, with 15 bases in between. TCRdb redid the calling of the 5' RACE reads with MiXCR, one entry per CDR3 protein. The sample has approximately 300,000 distinct CDR3 sequences, less than 10% seen once. What was sequenced was blood, either unsorted or a sorted T cell fraction (not recorded which). V gene TRBV28 combines with J gene TRBJ1-2, with a weak D call TRBD1 (6 bases). This sequence originates from a male donor with ankylosing spondylitis. This CDR3 reads CASSRRGAGYGYTF. In DNA, the CDR3 is TGTGCCAGCAGTCGTCGGGGGGCCGGGTATGGCTACACCTTC.